This entry is about one T cell receptor (beta chain). As yet, its antigen is unknown. A single base separates this from a much larger clone, so it may be a read error. The CDR3 runs to 13 residues. Germline V CDR1 and CDR2: SEHNR, FQNEAQ (reference sequence). The trim removed 8 bases at V and 6 bases at J, leaving 5 bases unmatched. This sample is drawn from a study of molecular identifiers for immune sequencing clone quantification. Whole-study context: Five portions were made in replicates from RNA of roughly 20,000 or 100,000 naive CD8 cells, and four underwent sequencing.

Findings and caveats of the study: Under 1% of molecules in naive cells, but over 97% of effector molecules, belonged to clones above 20 RNA copies.

From the PCR reads, TCRdb called clonotypes with MiXCR, one entry per CDR3 protein. The table includes around 470,000 distinct CDR3 sequences, about 21% detected once. The TCR comes from a human donor in good health. Some libraries in this study had Jurkat cell RNA spiked in. V is TRBV7-9 and J is TRBJ2-4, with 9 bases fitting TRBD2. Sequencing was performed on naive CD8+ T cells from blood, with Jurkat cell RNA spiked in. Noted subset: FACS-sorted CD8+CD4-CCR7+CD45RA+ naive T cells. The CDR3 spells CASGGGAVNIQYF. The CDR3 DNA reads as TGTGCCAGCGGCGGGGGGGCCGTAAACATTCAGTACTTC.